Described below is a single T cell receptor (beta chain) sequence and its context. Its antigen is currently unknown. The sample comes from a study of CD8+ T cells in alopecia areata. Study information: Treated patients swallowed 5 to 10 mg of oral tofacitinib twice daily. Treatment with tofacitinib (6 to 18 months) was followed by 6 months off drug. Study-level points and caveats: It was lesional scalp, especially alopecia totalis/universalis, that showed higher clonality than normal scalp. Scalp repertoires also include resident alphabeta T cells from normal skin.

Sequencing templates came from extracted RNA that was reverse transcribed into cDNA. Produced via immunoSEQ multiplex PCR; TCRdb's table is partial and in-frame only. The sample holds hundreds of thousands of clones, around 67% seen once. Trimming took off 6 bases at V and 3 bases at J, with 12 bases between the two ends. Germline V gene sequence: CDR1 SQVTM, CDR2 ANQGSEA. The CDR3 spans 13 residues. The source was CD4+ T cells sorted from blood, collected at week 0. The chain combines TRBV29-1 with TRBJ1-3; TRBD1 might be the D (5 bases). This clonotype was obtained from a human donor with alopecia areata. This chain's CDR3 is CSVGPGSGNTIYF. CDR3 DNA sequence: TGCAGCGTCGGTCCAGGGAGTGGAAACACCATATATTTT. The whole variable domain, remainder taken from reference TRBV29-1 and TRBJ1-3, is SAVISQKPSRDICQRGTSLTIQCQVDSQVTMMFWYRQQPGQSLTLIATANQGSEATYESGFVIDKFPISRPNLTFSTLTVSNMSPEDSSIYLCSVGPGSGNTIYFGEGSWLTVV.